This T cell receptor beta chain derives from a study of PD-1 blockade in mismatch repair-deficient tumors. Study background: Patients had about eleven mismatch repair-deficient cancer types and were previously treated and progressing.

Profiled with immunoSEQ multiplex PCR; TCRdb holds only in-frame clones, not every one. Counted here are 30,000 to 35,000 clones, less than 90% occurring once; the ten biggest clones make up 3% to 4%. The table lists this clone with a count of one. Its matching antigen is unknown. CDR3 length equals 16 residues. V was pared by 6 bases and J by 4 bases, with 20 bases between. From germline, CDR1 is MNHEY and CDR2 SMNVEV (reference sequence). Points from the study as a whole: Tumor-resident clones, often absent from pretreatment blood, expanded after pembrolizumab and then contracted.

Every patient had mismatch repair deficiency by PCR or immunohistochemistry. The TCR-sequenced patients were a few responders to pembrolizumab. The clonotype was recovered from an adult with mismatch repair-deficient cancer. The rearrangement joins TRBV27 to TRBJ2-3; D possibly corresponds to TRBD2 (5 bases). The material was PBMCs, obtained less than 7 weeks after starting pembrolizumab. The CDR3 bases are TGTGCCAGCAGGCCGGACTTTACTCCAGAGCCAGATACGCAGTATTTT. Translated: CASRPDFTPEPDTQYF.